The TCR beta chain described here comes from a study of shared clonotypes between healthy human individuals. Study overall: With ages of 18 to 49, the donors were a couple of women and a few men. General observations from the study: Naive subsets generally exceeded memory subsets in estimated richness. Rarefaction indicated that sorted-subset sequencing remained incomplete although depth was large.

The authors distributed each subset's genomic DNA evenly over several immunoSEQ plates. The repertoire was sequenced with immunoSEQ multiplex PCR; TCRdb's copy has only in-frame clones and lacks some. The sample shows around 2,000,000 clones, about 93% of them seen only once. As regards this clone: The antigen is not known.

This CDR3 spans 13 amino acids. The germline V and J ends were trimmed by 2 bases and 3 bases, with 8 bases remaining between them. CD8 cells regarded as naive lacked CD45RO, were positively chosen for CCR7, and omitted terminally differentiated effector memory CD45RA+ cells. The chain carries TRBV23-1 and TRBJ2-7, with D possibly TRBD1 on 5 matching bases. TRBV23-1 carries the ORF label, with uncertain function. The sequenced sample consisted of naive CD8+ T cells from PBMCs. The source is a man aged 18-30 years in good health. Some clones in this sample may be carry-over from other donors' samples. The CDR3 DNA is TGCGCCAGCAGTCAAGCTCAGGGCTACGAGCAGTACTTC. Translating it yields CASSQAQGYEQYF.